This is a list of T cell receptor beta chains from one sample in a study of shared clonotypes between healthy human individuals. Sequencing was performed with immunoSEQ multiplex PCR; in TCRdb, only in-frame clones are kept and a portion is missing. This sample yields millions of clones, of which approximately 94% are seen a single time; 0.9% to 1.3% belongs to the top ten. The sequenced sample was naive CD8+ T cells sorted from blood. The receptors here all came from a man in his late teens or twenties in good health. CDR3s include the opening cysteine and the closing phenylalanine or tryptophan.

TRBV6-1	TRBJ2-7	CASSERHQGRYEQYF
TRBV7-9	TRBJ2-2	CASNHGGQGNTGELFF
TRBV7-9	TRBJ1-1	CASSPRQGVSENTEAFF
TRBV10-2	TRBJ2-1	CASSEMTSGGGEQFF
TRBV7-6	TRBJ2-1	CASSLAGPLNEQFF
TRBV4-1	TRBJ2-1	CASSQEGDSYNEQFF
TRBV4-3	TRBJ1-2	CASSQDWGHGYTF
TRBV28	TRBJ1-4	CASSLWGQENEKLFF
TRBV27	TRBJ2-7	CASSFQPSGRIYEQYF
TRBV4-1	TRBJ2-1	CASSVGTTYNEQFF
TRBV6-1	TRBJ1-1	CASSDPREGALGTEAFF
TRBV19	TRBJ2-3	CASGGGGTDTQYF
TRBV28	TRBJ2-7	CASSPAGSPYEQYF
TRBV21-1	TRBJ2-1	CASSTDRVDRNEQFF
TRBV5-1	TRBJ1-1	CASSWGQGAREAFF
TRBV19	TRBJ2-2	CASSRDQRGVTPGELFF
TRBV4-1	TRBJ2-7	CASSHTSGTGNYEQYF
TRBV11-3	TRBJ2-1	CASSPRDRGIGSYNEQFF
TRBV2	TRBJ2-7	CASRGDSHYEQYF
TRBV13	TRBJ2-1	CASRLGGGEPYNEQFF
TRBV5-5	TRBJ2-7	CASSLEGSSYEQYF
TRBV2	TRBJ2-1	CASTPLAGRSYNEQFF
TRBV7-9	TRBJ2-7	CASSFGTGLYSYEQYF
TRBV4-1	TRBJ1-2	CASSQVSAGTYGYTF
TRBV6-1	TRBJ2-7	CASSARQTYEQYF
TRBV10-1	TRBJ2-7	CASSESGGTDEQYF
TRBV27	TRBJ2-1	CASSLSSGGSYNEQFF
TRBV19	TRBJ1-2	CARPVNRGLNYGYTF
TRBV7-2	TRBJ1-2	CASSLSGGANYGYTF
TRBV27	TRBJ1-3	CASGTGGVSGNTIYF
TRBV6-1	TRBJ1-5	CASSRTGLGQPQHF
TRBV5-4	TRBJ1-1	CASSFPQDTEAFF
TRBV5-1	TRBJ2-7	CASSAAGTGDPYEQYF
TRBV30	TRBJ1-1	CACRWRGKDTEAFF
TRBV2	TRBJ2-7	CASSASGDSYEQYF
TRBV29-1	TRBJ2-7	CSVEIGAYEQYF
TRBV9	TRBJ2-7	CASSAGPAGDKAEQYF
TRBV13	TRBJ2-7	CASSPTVTHYEQYF
TRBV10-3	TRBJ2-5	CAISPDMDSSPETQYF
TRBV29-1	TRBJ1-1	CSVAGTDGAFF
TRBV7-9	TRBJ2-7	CASSSSRDFYEQYF